Given below is one TCR beta chain in context. Its antigen is still unknown. It was with 60 Vbeta and 13 Jbeta primers that the PCR ran. Libraries were prepared by immunoSEQ multiplex PCR; TCRdb keeps only in-frame clonotypes and omits some of them. Among about 160,000 clones listed, roughly 80% were seen once. The CDR3 loop spans 14 amino acids. Trimming at V came to 8 bases and at J to 9 bases, leaving 13 bases not matched to a gene. Germline V gives CDR1 MGHRA, CDR2 YSYEKL. The data belong to a study of cytomegalovirus exposure and HLA in healthy donors. Study outcomes and limitations: TCR beta chains numbering 164 were designated cytomegalovirus-associated. The CMV antigen specificity of three CMV-associated chains was confirmed through in vitro analysis. It was assumed in the presence/absence analyses that sequencing depth was roughly uniform across donors.

The chain is built from TRBV4-1 and TRBJ2-1; 7 nucleotides align to TRBD2. The sequence came from a woman aged 25-40 years in good health and CMV-seropositive. Sequencing used PBMCs. CDR3 in amino acids: CASRPQRGTGEQFF. CDR3 nucleotides: TGCGCCAGCCGTCCCCAGCGGGGTACCGGTGAGCAGTTCTTC.